This T cell receptor beta chain is drawn from a study of T cell responses to AZD1222 COVID-19 vaccine. Study conclusions and caveats: Spike-specific TCR depth and breadth grew after two AZD1222 doses.

This clone showed up just a few times. Its antigen remains unidentified. Some clones are missing from TCRdb's copy, which holds only in-frame ones; the method was immunoSEQ multiplex PCR. The sample has fewer than 95,000 clones, about nine tenths seen once. Germline V gene lookup returns CDR1 SGHNT and CDR2 YYREEE (reference sequence). This CDR3 is built from 14 residues. Between the trimmed V and J ends, which lost 0 bases and 5 bases, there was a span of 11 bases. This clonotype was obtained from an adult who received the AZD1222 COVID-19 vaccine. The gene calls are TRBV5-4 and TRBJ1-2, with no clear D. Material: peripheral blood, obtained 28 days after the second AZD1222 dose. The CDR3 protein is CASSLAGNSYGYTF. The CDR3 DNA reads TGTGCCAGCAGCTTGGCGGGGAACTCGTATGGCTACACCTTC.